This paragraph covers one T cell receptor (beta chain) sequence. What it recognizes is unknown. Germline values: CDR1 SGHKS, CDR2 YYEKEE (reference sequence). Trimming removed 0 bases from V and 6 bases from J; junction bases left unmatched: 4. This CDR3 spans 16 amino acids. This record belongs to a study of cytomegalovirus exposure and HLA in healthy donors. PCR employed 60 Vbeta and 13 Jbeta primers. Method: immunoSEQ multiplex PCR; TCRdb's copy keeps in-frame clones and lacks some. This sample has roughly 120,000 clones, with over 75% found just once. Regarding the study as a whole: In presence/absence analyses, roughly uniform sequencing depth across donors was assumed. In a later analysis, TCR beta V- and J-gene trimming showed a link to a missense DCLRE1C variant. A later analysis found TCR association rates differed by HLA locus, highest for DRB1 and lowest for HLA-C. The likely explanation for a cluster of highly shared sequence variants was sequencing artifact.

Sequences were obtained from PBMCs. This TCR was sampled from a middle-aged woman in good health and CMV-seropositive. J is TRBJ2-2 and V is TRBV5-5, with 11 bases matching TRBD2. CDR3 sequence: CASSLVLAGGAGELFF. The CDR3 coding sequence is TGTGCCAGCAGCTTGGTGCTAGCGGGAGGTGCCGGGGAGCTGTTTTTT.